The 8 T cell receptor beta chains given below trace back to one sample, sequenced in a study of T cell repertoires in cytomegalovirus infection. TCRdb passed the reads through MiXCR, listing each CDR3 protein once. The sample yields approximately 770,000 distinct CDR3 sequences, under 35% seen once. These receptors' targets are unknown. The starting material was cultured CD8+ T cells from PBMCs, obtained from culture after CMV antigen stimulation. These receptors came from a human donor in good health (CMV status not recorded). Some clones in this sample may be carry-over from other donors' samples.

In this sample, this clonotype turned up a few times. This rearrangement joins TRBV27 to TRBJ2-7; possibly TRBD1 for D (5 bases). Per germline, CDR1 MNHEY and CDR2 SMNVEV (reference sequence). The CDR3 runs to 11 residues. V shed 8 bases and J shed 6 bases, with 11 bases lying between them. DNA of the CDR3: TGTGCCAGCGGGGCCGCAGGCGAGCAGTACTTC. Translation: CASGAAGEQYF.

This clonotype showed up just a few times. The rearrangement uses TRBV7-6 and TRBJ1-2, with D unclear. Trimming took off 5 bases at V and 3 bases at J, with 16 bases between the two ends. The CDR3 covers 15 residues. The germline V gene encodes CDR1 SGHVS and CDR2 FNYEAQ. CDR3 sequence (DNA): TGTGCCAGCAGCGCCCGTGACGGAGTCTACTATGGCTACACCTTC. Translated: CASSARDGVYYGYTF.

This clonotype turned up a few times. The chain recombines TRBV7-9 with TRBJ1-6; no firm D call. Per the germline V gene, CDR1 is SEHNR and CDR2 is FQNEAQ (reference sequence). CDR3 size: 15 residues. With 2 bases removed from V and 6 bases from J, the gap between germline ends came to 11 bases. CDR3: CASSLKVTVNSPLHF. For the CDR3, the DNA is TGTGCCAGCAGCTTAAAAGTGACTGTTAATTCACCCCTCCACTTT. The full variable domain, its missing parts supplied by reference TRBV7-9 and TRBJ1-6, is DTGVSQNPRHKITKRGQNVTFRCDPISEHNRLYWYRQTLGQGPEFLTYFQNEAQLEKSRLLSDRFSAERPKGSFSTLEIQRTEQGDSAMYLCASSLKVTVNSPLHFGNGTRLTVT.

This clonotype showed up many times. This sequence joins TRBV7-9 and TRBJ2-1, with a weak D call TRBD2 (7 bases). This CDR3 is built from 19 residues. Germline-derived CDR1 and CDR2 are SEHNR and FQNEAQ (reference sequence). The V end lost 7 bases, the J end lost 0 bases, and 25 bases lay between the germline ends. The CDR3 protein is CASMPRGAITLSSYNEQFF. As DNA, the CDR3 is TGTGCCAGCATGCCCCGGGGGGCTATAACCCTATCCTCCTACAATGAGCAGTTCTTC.

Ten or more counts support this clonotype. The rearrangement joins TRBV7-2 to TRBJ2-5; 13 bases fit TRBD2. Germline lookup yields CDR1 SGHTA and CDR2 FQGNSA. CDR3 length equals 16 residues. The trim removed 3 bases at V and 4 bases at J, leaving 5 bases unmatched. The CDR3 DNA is TGTGCCAGCAGCTTCTCGACTAGCGGGGGGAGAGAGACCCAGTACTTC. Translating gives CASSFSTSGGRETQYF.

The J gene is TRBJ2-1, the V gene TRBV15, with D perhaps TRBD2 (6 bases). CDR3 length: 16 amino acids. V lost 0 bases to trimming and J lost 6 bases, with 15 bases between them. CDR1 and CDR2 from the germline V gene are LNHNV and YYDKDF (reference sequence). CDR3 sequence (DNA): TGTGCCACCAGCAGAGACCACTTTTGGGGAGGCAATGAGCAGTTCTTC. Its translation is CATSRDHFWGGNEQFF.

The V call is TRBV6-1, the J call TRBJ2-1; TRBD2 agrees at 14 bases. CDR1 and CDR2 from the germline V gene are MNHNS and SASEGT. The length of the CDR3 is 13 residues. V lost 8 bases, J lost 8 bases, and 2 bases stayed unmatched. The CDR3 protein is CASGTSGGDEQFF. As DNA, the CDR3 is TGTGCCAGCGGGACTAGCGGGGGAGATGAGCAGTTCTTC.

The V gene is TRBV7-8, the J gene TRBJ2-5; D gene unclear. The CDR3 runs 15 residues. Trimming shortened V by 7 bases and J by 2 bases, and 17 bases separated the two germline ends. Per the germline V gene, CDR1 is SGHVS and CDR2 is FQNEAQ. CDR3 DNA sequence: TGTGCCAGCATCATAGAACGGAACAAACAAGAGACCCAGTACTTC. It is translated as CASIIERNKQETQYF.